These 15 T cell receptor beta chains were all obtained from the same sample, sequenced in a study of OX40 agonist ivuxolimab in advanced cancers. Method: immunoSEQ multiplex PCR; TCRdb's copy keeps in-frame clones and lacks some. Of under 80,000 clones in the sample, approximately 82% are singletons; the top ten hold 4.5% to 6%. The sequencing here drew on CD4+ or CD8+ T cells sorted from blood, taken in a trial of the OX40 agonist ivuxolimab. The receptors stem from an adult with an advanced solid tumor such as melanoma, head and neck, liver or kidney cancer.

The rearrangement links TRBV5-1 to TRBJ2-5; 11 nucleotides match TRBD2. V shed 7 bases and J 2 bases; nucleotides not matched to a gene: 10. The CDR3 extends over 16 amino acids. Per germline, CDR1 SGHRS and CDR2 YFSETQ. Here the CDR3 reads CASGGASGGHQETQYF. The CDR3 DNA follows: TGCGCCAGCGGCGGGGCTAGCGGGGGGCATCAAGAGACCCAGTACTTC.

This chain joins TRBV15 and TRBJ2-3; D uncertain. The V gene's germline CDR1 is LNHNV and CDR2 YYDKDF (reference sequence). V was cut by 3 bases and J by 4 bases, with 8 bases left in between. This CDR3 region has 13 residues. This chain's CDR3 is CATSRQRADTQYF. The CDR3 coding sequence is TGTGCCACCAGCAGGCAAAGGGCAGATACGCAGTATTTT.

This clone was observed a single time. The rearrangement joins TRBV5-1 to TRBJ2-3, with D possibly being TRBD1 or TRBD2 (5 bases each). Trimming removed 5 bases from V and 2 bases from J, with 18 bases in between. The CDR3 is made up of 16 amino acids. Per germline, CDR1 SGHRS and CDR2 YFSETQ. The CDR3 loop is CASSSDPGRLTDTQYF. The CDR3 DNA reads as TGCGCCAGCAGTTCTGATCCGGGACGTCTCACAGATACGCAGTATTTT.

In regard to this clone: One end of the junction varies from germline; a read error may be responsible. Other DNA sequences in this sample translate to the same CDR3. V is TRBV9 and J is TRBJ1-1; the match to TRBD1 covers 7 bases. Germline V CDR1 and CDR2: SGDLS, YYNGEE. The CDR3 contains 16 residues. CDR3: CASSVAITGANTEAFF. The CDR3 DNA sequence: TGTGCCAGTAGCGTAGCTATCACAGGGGCGAACACTGAAGCTTTCTTT.

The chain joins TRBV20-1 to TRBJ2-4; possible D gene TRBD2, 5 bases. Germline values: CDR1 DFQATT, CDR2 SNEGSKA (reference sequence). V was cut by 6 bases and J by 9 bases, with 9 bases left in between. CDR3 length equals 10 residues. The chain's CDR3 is CSAWRAIQYF. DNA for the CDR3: TGCAGTGCATGGCGGGCCATTCAGTACTTC.

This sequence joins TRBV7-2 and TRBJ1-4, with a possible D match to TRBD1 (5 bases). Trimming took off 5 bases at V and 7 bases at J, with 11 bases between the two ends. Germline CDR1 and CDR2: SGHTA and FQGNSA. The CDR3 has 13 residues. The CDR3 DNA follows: TGTGCCAGCAGCCGCGGGACCCTTGAAAAACTGTTTTTT. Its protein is CASSRGTLEKLFF.

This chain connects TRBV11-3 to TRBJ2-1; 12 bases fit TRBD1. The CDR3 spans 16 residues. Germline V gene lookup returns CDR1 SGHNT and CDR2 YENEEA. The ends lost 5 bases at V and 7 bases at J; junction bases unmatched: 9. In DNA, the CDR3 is TGTGCCAGCAGCGATTTGGGACAGGGGGCGGGGAATGAGCAGTTCTTC. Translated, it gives CASSDLGQGAGNEQFF.

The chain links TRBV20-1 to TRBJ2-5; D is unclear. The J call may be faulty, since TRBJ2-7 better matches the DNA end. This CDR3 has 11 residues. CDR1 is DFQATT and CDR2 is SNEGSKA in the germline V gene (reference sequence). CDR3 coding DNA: TGCAGTGCTAGAGATGCGTACGAGCAGTACTTC. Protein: CSARDAYEQYF.

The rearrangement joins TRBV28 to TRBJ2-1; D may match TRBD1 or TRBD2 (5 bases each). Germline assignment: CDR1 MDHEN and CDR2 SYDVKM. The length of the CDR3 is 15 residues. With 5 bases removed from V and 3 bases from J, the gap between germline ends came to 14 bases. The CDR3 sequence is CASSTYGDGYNEQFF. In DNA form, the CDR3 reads TGTGCCAGCAGTACCTACGGGGACGGCTACAATGAGCAGTTCTTC.

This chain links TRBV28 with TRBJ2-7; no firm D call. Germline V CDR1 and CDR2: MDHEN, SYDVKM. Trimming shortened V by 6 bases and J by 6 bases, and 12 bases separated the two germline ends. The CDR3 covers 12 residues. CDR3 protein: CASRTVSGEQYF. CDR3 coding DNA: TGTGCCAGCAGAACAGTAAGTGGCGAGCAGTACTTC.

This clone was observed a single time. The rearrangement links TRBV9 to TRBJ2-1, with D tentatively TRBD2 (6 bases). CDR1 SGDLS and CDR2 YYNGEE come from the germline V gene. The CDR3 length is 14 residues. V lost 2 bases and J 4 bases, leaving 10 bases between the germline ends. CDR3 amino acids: CASSVGSGYNEQFF. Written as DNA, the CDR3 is TGTGCCAGCAGCGTCGGGAGTGGGTACAATGAGCAGTTCTTC.

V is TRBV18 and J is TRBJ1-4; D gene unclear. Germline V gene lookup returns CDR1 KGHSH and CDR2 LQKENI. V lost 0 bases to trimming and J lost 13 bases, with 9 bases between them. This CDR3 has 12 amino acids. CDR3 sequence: CASSPPLGRLFF. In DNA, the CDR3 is TGTGCCAGCTCACCACCCTTAGGACGACTGTTTTTT.

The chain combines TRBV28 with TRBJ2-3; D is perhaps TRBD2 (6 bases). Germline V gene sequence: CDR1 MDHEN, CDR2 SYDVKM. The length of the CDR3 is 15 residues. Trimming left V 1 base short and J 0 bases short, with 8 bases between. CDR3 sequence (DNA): TGTGCCAGCAGTTTATACAGCGGGAGCACAGATACGCAGTATTTT. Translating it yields CASSLYSGSTDTQYF. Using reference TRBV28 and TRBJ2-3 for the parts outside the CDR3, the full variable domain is DVKVTQSSRYLVKRTGEKVFLECVQDMDHENMFWYRQDPGLGLRLIYFSYDVKMKEKGDIPEGYSVSREKKERFSLILESASTNQTSMYLCASSLYSGSTDTQYFGPGTRLTVL.

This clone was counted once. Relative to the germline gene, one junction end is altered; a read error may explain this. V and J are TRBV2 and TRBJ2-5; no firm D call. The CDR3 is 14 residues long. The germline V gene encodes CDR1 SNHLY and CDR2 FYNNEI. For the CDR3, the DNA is TGTGCCAGCAATAGGTACAGTACGAGAGAGGCCCAGTACTTC. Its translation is CASNRYSTREAQYF.

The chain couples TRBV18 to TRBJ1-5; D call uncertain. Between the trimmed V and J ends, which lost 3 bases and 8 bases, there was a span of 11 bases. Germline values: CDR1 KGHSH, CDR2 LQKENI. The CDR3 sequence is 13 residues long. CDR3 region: CASSPDRAEPQHF. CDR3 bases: TGTGCCAGCTCACCGGACCGGGCGGAGCCCCAGCATTTT.